Described below is a single TCR beta chain sequence and its context. What antigen it recognizes has not been identified. No base quality information exists; no much larger clone differs at one position. CD8 naive samples were CD45RO-negative cells positively selected for CCR7, giving a CD45RA+CCR7+ population that excluded TemRA cells. The donors were healthy, HIV-negative adults with no recently reported acute infections or vaccinations. Only Caucasian adults living in Nashville, Tennessee, USA were represented among the donors. After blood collection by leukapheresis, PBMCs were isolated using Ficoll-Histopaque density gradient centrifugation and then cryopreserved in the vapor phase of liquid nitrogen. Purity and quantity of every magnetically sorted T cell population were checked by analytical flow cytometry. Each sorted fraction had its genomic DNA isolated and then quantified by UV absorbance on a Nanodrop 2000c.

The sample is drawn from a study of shared clonotypes between healthy human individuals (dated by TCRdb to about 2020). Describing the broader study: A couple of women and a few men aged 18 to 49 years were included in the cohort. Per donor, three plates each were used for CD4 naive and CD4 memory, two for CD8 naive, and one for CD8 memory. To estimate repertoire size and how much clonotype sharing occurs between individuals, the study deeply sequenced the blood TCR repertoires of five healthy adults. Libraries were prepared and TCR repertoires were sequenced by different laboratories using diverse techniques, in order to increase sequencing depth and limit assay-specific biases. Leukapheresis yielded between about 0.85 and 10 billion PBMCs per donor. Overall results and qualifications from the work: Higher generation probabilities were observed for clonotypes shared by all four sorted-subset donors than for non-shared clonotypes. When four donors were compared, the shared fraction of clonotypes was roughly 4.8% for naive CD4, approximately 3.3% for naive CD8, about 2.5% for memory CD4, and roughly 0.43% for memory CD8. Sampling was limited to blood, and TCR repertoires in tissue likely differ from TCR repertoires in blood. The small number of donors limited the genetic and exposure-history diversity represented. Based on pairwise subsampling, the degree of clonotype sharing among donors was expected to be affected by sequencing depth. Larger estimated clonotype richness was generally found for naive subsets than for memory subsets. Even with the large sequencing depth, rarefaction of the sorted-subset datasets indicated that sequencing was incomplete.

Using the deep immunoSEQ assay, multiplex PCR amplified TCR CDR3 regions from genomic DNA. For each cell subset, the extracted genomic DNA was distributed evenly across all wells of several immunoSEQ 96-well plates, and each plate served as one replicate. Each replicate PCR for sorted subsets received approximately 200 ng genomic DNA, equal to tens of thousands of T cell genomes. Purified libraries were measured with a Qubit 3.0 fluorometer, size-checked on a Bioanalyzer 2100, and measured again with the KAPA Library Quantification kit. Every immunoSEQ 96-well plate was sequenced on a separate single-read 150-cycle Illumina NextSeq 550 flow cell. The paper's processing steps were these. The immunoSEQ output contained only junctional sequences without quality scores, so filtering could not match that applied to full-length reads. Sequences were annotated with PyIR, a Python wrapper for IgBLAST v1.9, and V/J genes and CDR3 were assigned using IMGT germline references. Reads were removed for weak V/J assignments (E-value above 1e-6), missing CDR3, stop codons, out-of-frame junctions, or ambiguous translated residues. A V3J clonotype was defined by an identical inferred V gene, J gene, and CDR3 amino acid sequence. Percentage overlap between repertoires was calculated by dividing the number of shared unique clonotypes by the size of the smaller repertoire. Three approaches were used to assess repertoire richness: RTK rarefaction, the Chao1 estimator, and Recon v2.1 estimates of unobserved clonotypes. Generation probabilities for all TCRbeta clonotypes obtained by the gDNA method from four donors were computed using OLGA. What TCRdb holds here is the immuneACCESS table cut down to in-frame rearrangements. Part of the clones is not present; checked against another copy, under half of the missing clones reflect an unresolved V gene, and the others are unexplained. The D gene and trimming were derived from the DNA, and the V and J assignments and clone size from that table. This sample has approximately 600,000 clones in its table, and 95% of those were observed once. The ten largest clones represent 0.11% of the sample.

V sheds 3 bases and J sheds 3 bases, leaving 14 bases between their ends. The CDR3 covers 15 residues, taking in both the cysteine and the phenylalanine. Just the 45-base CDR3 DNA is kept, in frame starting at base 1. From the germline V gene, CDR1 is SGHAT and CDR2 is FQNNGV. The rearrangement combines TRBV11-2 with TRBJ1-1, with the D gene uncertain. This receptor was obtained from a woman aged 25 to 39 in good health. The sequenced sample was naive CD8+ T cells sorted from blood. The cell subset or site label of this sample denotes: CD45RA+CCR7+. The nucleotide sequence is TGTGCCAGCAGCTTCTTGGCCCCGGGTTACACTGAAGCTTTCTTT. This sequence encodes CASSFLAPGYTEAFF.